This note documents a single T cell receptor (beta chain) sequence. Its target is unknown. The data derive from a study of Ad26.COV2.S vaccination and SARS-CoV-2 variants. Study information: Ad26.COV2.S shots went into the muscle once or twice, 56 days apart.

Treatment given: about 20 received Ad26.COV2.S at low or high dose, single or two shots; several received placebo; per-sample allocation not given. On day 63 after the first injection, vaccine and placebo recipients gave samples. Whole-study findings and limits: Analyses that measured TCR breadth and depth may have underestimated total T cell responses.

CDR1 is SEHNR, CDR2 FQNEAQ, per germline (reference sequence). This CDR3 is 14 amino acids long. J was trimmed by 0 bases and V by 3 bases; bases with no gene match: 1. Data came from immunoSEQ multiplex PCR; TCRdb stores just in-frame clones and leaves some out. The table records 400,000 to 450,000 clones, approximately 90% of them present only once. Sequenced here: peripheral blood, sampled in a trial of Ad26.COV2.S vaccine versus placebo. This clonotype originated in a person between 18 and 65 years old who received the Ad26.COV2.S COVID-19 vaccine or a placebo. The rearrangement uses TRBV7-9 and TRBJ1-1; 7 nucleotides agree with TRBD1. Here the CDR3 reads CASSFGTVNTEAFF. Here the CDR3 DNA reads TGTGCCAGCAGCTTCGGGACAGTGAACACTGAAGCTTTCTTT.